This T cell receptor beta chain was captured by sequencing in a study of blood T cell repertoires in COVID-19. TCRdb keeps only in-frame clones here, not all; method: immunoSEQ multiplex PCR. The sample includes roughly 25,000 clones, 92% of them seen just once. J was trimmed by 2 bases and V by 2 bases; bases with no gene match: 10. The CDR3 is 17 amino acids. Germline V lookup: CDR1 SGHDT, CDR2 YYEEEE. This chain links TRBV5-6 with TRBJ2-5, with 9 bases matching TRBD2. Input material: peripheral blood. The source is a human donor in a cohort sampled during active COVID-19. The CDR3 spells CASSLMAGGPGQETQYF. CDR3 bases: TGTGCCAGCAGCTTAATGGCGGGGGGGCCAGGGCAAGAGACCCAGTACTTC.